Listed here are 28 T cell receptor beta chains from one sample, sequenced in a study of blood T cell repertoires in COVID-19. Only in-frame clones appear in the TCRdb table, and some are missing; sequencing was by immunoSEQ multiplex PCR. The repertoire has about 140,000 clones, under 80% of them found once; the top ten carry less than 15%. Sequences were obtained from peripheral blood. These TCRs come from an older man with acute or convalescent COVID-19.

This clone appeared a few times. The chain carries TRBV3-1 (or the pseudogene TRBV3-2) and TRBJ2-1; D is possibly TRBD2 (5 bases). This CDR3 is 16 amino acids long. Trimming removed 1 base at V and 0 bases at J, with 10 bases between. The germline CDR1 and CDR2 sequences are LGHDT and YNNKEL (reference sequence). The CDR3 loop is CASSQGTGGSYNEQFF. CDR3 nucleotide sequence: TGTGCCAGCAGCCAAGGGACCGGAGGCTCCTACAATGAGCAGTTCTTC.

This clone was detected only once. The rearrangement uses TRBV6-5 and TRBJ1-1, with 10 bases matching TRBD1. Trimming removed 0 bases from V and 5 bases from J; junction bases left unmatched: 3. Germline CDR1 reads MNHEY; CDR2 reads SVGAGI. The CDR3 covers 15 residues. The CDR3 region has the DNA TGTGCCAGCAGTTACTCCGGACAGGGGGTTACTGAAGCTTTCTTT. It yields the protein CASSYSGQGVTEAFF.

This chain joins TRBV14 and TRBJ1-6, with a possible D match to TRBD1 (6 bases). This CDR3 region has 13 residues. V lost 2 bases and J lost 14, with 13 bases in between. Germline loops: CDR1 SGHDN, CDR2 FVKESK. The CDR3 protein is CASSQTAGATLHF. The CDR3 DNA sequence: TGTGCCAGCAGCCAAACTGCGGGGGCTACCCTCCACTTT.

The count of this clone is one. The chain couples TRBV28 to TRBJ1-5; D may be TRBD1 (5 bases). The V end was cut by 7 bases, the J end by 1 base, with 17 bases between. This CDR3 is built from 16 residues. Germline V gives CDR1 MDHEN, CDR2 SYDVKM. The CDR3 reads CASKGNEIGSNQPQHF. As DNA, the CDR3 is TGTGCCAGCAAGGGGAACGAGATTGGGAGCAATCAGCCCCAGCATTTT.

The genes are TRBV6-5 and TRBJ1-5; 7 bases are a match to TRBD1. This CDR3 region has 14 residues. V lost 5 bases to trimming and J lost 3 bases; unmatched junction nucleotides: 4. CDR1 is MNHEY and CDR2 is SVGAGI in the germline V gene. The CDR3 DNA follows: TGTGCCAGCAGTCGGGACAGAGACAATCAGCCCCAGCATTTT. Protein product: CASSRDRDNQPQHF.

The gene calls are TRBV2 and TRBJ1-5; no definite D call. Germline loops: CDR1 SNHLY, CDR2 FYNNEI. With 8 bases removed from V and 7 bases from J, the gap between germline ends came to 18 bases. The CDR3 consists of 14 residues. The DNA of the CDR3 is TGTGCCAGCCAGATTGACACGGAGGTCCAGCCCCAGCATTTT. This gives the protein CASQIDTEVQPQHF. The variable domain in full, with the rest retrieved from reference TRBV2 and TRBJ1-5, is EPEVTQTPSHQVTQMGQEVILRCVPISNHLYFYWYRQILGQKVEFLVSFYNNEISEKSEIFDDQFSVERPDGSNFTLKIRSTKLEDSAMYFCASQIDTEVQPQHFGDGTRLSIL.

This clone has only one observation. In nucleotides, the CDR3 is TGTGCCAGCAGTCAAGCACAGGCCCGCTATGGCTACACCTTC. It yields the protein CASSQAQARYGYTF. This sequence joins TRBV6-6 and TRBJ1-2; possibly TRBD1 for D (5 bases). This CDR3 is 14 amino acids long. CDR1 and CDR2 from the germline V gene are MNHNY and SVGAGI (reference sequence). The V end lost 5 bases, the J end lost 4 bases, and 14 bases lay between the germline ends.

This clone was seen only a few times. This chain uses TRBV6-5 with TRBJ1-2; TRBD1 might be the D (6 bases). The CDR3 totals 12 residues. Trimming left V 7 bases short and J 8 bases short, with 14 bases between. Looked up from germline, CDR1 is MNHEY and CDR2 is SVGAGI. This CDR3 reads CASKTGSGGYTF. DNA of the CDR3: TGTGCCAGCAAAACAGGGTCTGGGGGCTACACCTTC.

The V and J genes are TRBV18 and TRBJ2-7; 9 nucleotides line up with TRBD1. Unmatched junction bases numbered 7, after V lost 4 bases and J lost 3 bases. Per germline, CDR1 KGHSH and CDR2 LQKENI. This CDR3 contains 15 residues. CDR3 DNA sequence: TGTGCCAGCTCACTACAGGGGGCGATTAACTACGAGCAGTACTTC. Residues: CASSLQGAINYEQYF.

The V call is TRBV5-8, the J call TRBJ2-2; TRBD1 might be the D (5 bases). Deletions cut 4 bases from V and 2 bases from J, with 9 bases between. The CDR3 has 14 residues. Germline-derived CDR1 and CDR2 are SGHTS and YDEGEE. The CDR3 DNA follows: TGTGCCAGCAGCCGACAGCTAAACACCGGGGAGCTGTTTTTT. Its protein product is CASSRQLNTGELFF.

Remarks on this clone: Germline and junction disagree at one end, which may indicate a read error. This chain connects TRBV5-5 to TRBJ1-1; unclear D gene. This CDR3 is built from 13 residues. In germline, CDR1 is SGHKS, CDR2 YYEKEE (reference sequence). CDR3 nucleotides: TGTGCCAGCAGCTTGGTCGGGAACGCTGAAGCTTTCTTT. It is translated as CASSLVGNAEAFF.

DNA for the CDR3: TGTGCCAGCAGTTTACAGGGAGGGACTGAAGCTTTCTTT. Its translation is CASSLQGGTEAFF. The genes are TRBV12-3 or TRBV12-4 and TRBJ1-1; weak D call: TRBD1 (5 bases). The germline V and J ends were trimmed by 2 bases and 5 bases, with 9 bases remaining between them. CDR3 length equals 13 residues.

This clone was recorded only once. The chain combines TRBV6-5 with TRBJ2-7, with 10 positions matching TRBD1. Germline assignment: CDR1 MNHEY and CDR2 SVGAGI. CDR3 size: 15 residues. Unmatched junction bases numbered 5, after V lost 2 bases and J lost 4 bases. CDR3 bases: TGTGCCAGCAGTTACAAAGGACAGGGGGGATACGAGCAGTACTTC. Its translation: CASSYKGQGGYEQYF.

For the CDR3, the DNA is TGTGCCAGCAGTTCGAGAGGGAACTCCTATAATTCACCCCTCCACTTT. Translated: CASSSRGNSYNSPLHF. This chain uses TRBV28 with TRBJ1-6, with D unclear. Trimming stripped 4 bases from V and 0 bases from J, with 10 bases between. Germline V CDR1 and CDR2: MDHEN, SYDVKM. This CDR3 contains 16 residues.

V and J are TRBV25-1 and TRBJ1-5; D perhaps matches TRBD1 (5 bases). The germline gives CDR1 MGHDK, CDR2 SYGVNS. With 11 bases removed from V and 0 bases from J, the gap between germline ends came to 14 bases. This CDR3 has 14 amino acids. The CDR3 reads CAVDEGDSNQPQHF. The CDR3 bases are TGTGCCGTTGACGAAGGGGATAGCAATCAGCCCCAGCATTTT.

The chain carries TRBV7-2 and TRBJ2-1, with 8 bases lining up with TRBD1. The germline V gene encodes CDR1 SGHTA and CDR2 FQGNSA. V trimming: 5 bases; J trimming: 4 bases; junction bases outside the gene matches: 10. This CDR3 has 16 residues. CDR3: CASSLVAGGMYNEQFF. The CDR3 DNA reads TGTGCCAGCAGCCTAGTAGCAGGGGGCATGTACAATGAGCAGTTCTTC.

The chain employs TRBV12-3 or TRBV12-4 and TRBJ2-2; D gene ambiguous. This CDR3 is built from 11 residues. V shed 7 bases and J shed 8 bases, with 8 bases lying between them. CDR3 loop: CASNIAGELFF. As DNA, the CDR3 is TGTGCCAGCAATATTGCGGGGGAGCTGTTTTTT.

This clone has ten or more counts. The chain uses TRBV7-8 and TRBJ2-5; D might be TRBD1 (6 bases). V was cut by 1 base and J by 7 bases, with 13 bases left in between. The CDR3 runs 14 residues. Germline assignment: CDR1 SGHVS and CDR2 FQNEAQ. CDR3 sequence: CASSLVSGEVTQYF. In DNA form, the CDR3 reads TGTGCCAGCAGCTTAGTATCAGGGGAAGTGACCCAGTACTTC.

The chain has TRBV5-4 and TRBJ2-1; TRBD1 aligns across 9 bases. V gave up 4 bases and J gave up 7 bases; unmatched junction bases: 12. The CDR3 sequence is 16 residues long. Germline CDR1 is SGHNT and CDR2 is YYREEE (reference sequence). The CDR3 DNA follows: TGTGCCAGCAGCATGTTGGACAGGGGACGCTCGAATGAGCAGTTCTTC. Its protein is CASSMLDRGRSNEQFF.

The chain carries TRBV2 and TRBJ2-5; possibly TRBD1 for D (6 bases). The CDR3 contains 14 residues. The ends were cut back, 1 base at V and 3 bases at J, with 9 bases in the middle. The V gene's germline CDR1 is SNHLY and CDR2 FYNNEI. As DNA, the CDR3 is TGTGCCAGCAGTGAAGGGACAGCAAAAGAGACCCAGTACTTC. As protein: CASSEGTAKETQYF.

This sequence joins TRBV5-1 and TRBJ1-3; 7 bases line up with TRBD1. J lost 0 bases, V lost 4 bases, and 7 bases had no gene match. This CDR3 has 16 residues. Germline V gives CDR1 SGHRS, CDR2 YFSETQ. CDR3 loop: CASSREGQISGNTIYF. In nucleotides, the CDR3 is TGCGCCAGCAGCAGAGAGGGACAGATCTCTGGAAACACCATATATTTT.

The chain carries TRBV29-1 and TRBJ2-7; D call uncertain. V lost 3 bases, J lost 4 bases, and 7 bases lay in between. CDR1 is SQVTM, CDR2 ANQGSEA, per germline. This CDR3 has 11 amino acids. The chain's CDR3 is CSVELAYEQYF. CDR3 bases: TGCAGCGTTGAGTTGGCTTACGAGCAGTACTTC.

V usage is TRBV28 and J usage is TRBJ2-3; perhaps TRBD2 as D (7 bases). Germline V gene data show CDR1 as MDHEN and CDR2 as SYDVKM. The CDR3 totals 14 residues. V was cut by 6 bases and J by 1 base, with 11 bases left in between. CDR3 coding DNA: TGTGCCAGCAGCAAGGGGGGGGGCACAGATACGCAGTATTTT. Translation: CASSKGGGTDTQYF.

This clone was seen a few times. The CDR3 here is CASSHSRAGPGGNEQFF. CDR3 nucleotide sequence: TGTGCCAGCAGTCACAGTCGGGCGGGCCCAGGAGGCAATGAGCAGTTCTTC. The rearrangement uses TRBV2 and TRBJ2-1, with a tentative D call TRBD2 (5 bases). CDR3 length equals 17 residues. V lost 5 bases to trimming and J lost 6 bases, with 23 bases between them. Germline loops: CDR1 SNHLY, CDR2 FYNNEI. Using reference TRBV2 and TRBJ2-1 for the parts outside the CDR3, the full variable domain is EPEVTQTPSHQVTQMGQEVILRCVPISNHLYFYWYRQILGQKVEFLVSFYNNEISEKSEIFDDQFSVERPDGSNFTLKIRSTKLEDSAMYFCASSHSRAGPGGNEQFFGPGTRLTVL.

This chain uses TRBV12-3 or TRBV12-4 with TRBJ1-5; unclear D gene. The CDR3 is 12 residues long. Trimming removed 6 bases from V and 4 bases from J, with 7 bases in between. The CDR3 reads CASSRTNQPQHF. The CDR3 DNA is TGTGCCAGCAGCCGCACAAATCAGCCCCAGCATTTT.

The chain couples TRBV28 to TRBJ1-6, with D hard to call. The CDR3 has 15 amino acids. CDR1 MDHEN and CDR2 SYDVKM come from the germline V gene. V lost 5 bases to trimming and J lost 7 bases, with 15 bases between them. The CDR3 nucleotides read TGTGCCAGCAGTCCCCAGGCGGGGTGGAATTCACCCCTCCACTTT. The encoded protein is CASSPQAGWNSPLHF.

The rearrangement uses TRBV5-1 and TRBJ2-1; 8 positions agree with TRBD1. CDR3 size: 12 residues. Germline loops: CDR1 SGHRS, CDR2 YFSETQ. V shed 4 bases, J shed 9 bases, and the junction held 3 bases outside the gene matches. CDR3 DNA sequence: TGCGCCAGCAGCCCGGACAGGGTTGAGCAGTTCTTC. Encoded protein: CASSPDRVEQFF.

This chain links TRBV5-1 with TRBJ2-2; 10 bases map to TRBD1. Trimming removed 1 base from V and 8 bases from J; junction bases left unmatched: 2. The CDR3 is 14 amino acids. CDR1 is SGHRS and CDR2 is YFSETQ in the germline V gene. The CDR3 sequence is CASSLRQGAGELFF. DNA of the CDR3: TGCGCCAGCAGCTTGCGACAGGGGGCAGGGGAGCTGTTTTTT.